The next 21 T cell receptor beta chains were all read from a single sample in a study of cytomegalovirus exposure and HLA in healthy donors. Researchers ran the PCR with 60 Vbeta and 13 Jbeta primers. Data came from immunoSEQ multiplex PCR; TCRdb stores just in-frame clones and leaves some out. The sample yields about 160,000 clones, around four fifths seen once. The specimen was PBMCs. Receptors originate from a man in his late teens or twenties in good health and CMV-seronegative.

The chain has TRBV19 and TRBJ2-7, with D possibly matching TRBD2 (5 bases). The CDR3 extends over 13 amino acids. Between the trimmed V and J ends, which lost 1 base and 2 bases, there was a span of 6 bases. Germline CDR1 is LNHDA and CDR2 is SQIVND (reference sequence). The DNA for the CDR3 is TGTGCCAGTAGTATAGCGACTACCTACGAGCAGTACTTC. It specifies CASSIATTYEQYF.

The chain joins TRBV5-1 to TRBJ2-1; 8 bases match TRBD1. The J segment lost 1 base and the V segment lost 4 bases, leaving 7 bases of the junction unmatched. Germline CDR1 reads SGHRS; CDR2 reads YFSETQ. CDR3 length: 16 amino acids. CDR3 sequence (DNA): TGCGCCAGCAGCGGCAGGGGGCAAGGGTCCTACAATGAGCAGTTCTTC. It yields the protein CASSGRGQGSYNEQFF.

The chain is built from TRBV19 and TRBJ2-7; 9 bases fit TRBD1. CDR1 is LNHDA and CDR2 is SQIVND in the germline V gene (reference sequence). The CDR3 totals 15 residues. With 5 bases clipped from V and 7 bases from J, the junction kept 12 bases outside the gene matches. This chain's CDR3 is CASSSRQGVMGEQYF. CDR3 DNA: TGTGCCAGTAGTTCAAGACAGGGGGTGATGGGGGAGCAGTACTTC.

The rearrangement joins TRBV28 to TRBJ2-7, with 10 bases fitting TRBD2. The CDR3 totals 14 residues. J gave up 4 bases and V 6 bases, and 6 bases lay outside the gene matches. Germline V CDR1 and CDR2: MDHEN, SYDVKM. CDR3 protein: CASRPKREGYEQYF. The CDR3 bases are TGTGCCAGCAGGCCGAAGCGGGAGGGTTACGAGCAGTACTTC.

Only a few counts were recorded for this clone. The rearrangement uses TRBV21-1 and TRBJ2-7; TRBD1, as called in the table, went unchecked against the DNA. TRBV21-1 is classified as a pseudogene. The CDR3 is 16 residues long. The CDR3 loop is CASSKVGDRYFHEQYF. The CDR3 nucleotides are TGTGCCAGCAGCAAAGTGGGGGACAGGTACTTCCACGAGCAGTACTTC.

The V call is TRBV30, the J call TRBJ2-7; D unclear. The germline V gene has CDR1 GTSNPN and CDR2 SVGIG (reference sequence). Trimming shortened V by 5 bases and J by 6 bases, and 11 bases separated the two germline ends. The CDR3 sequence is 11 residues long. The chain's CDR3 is CAWSRTLEQYF. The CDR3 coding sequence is TGTGCCTGGTCTAGAACCCTCGAGCAGTACTTC. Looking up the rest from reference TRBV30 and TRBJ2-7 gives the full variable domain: SQTIHQWPATLVQPVGSPLSLECTVEGTSNPNLYWYRQAAGRGLQLLFYSVGIGQISSEVPQNLSASRPQDRQFILSSKKLLLSDSGFYLCAWSRTLEQYFGPGTRLTVT.

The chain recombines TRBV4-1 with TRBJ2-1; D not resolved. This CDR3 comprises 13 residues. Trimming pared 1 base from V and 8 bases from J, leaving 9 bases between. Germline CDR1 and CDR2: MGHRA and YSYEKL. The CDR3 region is CASSQVRGDEQFF. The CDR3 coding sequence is TGCGCCAGCAGCCAAGTGAGAGGCGATGAGCAGTTCTTC.

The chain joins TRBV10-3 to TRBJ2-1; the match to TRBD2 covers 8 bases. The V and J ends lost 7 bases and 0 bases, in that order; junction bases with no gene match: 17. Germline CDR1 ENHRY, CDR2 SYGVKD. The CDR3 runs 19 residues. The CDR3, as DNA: TGTGCCATCATTGAACCGGCTTCCTTCCGGGGGGGCTCCTACAATGAGCAGTTCTTC. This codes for CAIIEPASFRGGSYNEQFF.

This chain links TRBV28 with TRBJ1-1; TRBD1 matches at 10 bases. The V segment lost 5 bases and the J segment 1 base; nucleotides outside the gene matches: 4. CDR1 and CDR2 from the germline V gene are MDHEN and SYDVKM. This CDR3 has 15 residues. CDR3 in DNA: TGTGCCAGCAGTGCACGGGACAGGGGGAACACTGAAGCTTTCTTT. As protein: CASSARDRGNTEAFF. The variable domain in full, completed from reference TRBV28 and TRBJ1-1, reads DVKVTQSSRYLVKRTGEKVFLECVQDMDHENMFWYRQDPGLGLRLIYFSYDVKMKEKGDIPEGYSVSREKKERFSLILESASTNQTSMYLCASSARDRGNTEAFFGQGTRLTVV.

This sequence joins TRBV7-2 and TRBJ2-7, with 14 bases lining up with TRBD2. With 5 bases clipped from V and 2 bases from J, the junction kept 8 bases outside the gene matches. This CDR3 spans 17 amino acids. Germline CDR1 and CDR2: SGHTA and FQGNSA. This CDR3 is CASSIRTSGRYPYEQYF. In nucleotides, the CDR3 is TGTGCCAGCAGCATACGGACTAGCGGGAGGTATCCCTACGAGCAGTACTTC.

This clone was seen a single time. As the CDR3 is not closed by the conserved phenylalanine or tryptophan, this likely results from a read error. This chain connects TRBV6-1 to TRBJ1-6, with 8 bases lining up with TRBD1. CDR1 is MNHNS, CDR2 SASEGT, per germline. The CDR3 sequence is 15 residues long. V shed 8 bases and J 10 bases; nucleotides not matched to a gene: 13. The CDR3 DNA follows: TGTGCCAGCCACCCCTGGGACAGGCCCGGGTCACCCCTCCACCTT. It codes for CASHPWDRPGSPLHL.

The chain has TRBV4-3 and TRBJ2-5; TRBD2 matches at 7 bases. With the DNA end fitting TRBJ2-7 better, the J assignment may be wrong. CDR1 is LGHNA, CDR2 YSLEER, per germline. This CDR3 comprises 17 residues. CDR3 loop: CASSQVKRDYGAYEQYF. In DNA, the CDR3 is TGCGCCAGCAGCCAAGTAAAACGGGACTATGGGGCCTACGAGCAGTACTTC.

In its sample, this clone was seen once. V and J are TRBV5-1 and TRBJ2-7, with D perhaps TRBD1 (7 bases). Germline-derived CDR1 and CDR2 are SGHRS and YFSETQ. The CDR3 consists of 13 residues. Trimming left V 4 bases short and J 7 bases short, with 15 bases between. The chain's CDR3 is CASSETGSGEQYF. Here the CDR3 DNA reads TGCGCCAGCAGCGAGACAGGGAGCGGGGAGCAGTACTTC.

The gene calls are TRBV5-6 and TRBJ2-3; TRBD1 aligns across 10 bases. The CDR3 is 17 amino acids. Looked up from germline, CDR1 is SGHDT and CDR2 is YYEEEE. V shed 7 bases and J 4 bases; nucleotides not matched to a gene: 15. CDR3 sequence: CASCPLTGGVLSDTQYF. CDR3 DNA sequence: TGTGCCAGCTGCCCTTTGACAGGGGGCGTTTTATCAGATACGCAGTATTTT.

The CDR3 bases are TGTGCCAGTACAGGCAGACTTCTGGCGGGGAGCAGTGAGCAGTTCTTC. Amino acids: CASTGRLLAGSSEQFF. The chain employs TRBV19 and TRBJ2-1; possible D gene TRBD2, 6 bases. From germline, CDR1 is LNHDA and CDR2 SQIVND (reference sequence). Trimming removed 7 bases from V and 9 bases from J, with 25 bases in between. The CDR3 runs 16 residues.

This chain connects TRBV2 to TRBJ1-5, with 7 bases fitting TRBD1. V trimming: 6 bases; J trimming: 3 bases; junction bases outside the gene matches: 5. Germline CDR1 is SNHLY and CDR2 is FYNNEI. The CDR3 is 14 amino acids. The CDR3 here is CASSQTGYNQPQHF. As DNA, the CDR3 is TGTGCCAGCAGCCAGACAGGGTACAATCAGCCCCAGCATTTT.

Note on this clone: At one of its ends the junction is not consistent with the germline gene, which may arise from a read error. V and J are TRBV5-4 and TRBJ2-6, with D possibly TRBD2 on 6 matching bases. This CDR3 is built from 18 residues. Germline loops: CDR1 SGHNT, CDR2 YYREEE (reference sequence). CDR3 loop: CASTHGGTADSGANGLTF. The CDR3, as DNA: TGTGCCAGCACCCACGGCGGGACGGCCGACTCTGGGGCCAACGGCCTGACTTTC.

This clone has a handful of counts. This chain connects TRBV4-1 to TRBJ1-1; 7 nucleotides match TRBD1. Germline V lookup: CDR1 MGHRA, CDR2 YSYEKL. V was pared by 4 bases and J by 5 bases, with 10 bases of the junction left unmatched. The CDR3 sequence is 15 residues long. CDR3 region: CASSPSRDSLTEAFF. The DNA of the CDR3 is TGCGCCAGCAGCCCCTCCCGGGACAGCTTGACTGAAGCTTTCTTT.

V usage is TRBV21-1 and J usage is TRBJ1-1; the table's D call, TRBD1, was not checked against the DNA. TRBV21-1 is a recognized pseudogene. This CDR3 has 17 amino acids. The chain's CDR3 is CASSINPRGTGNTEAFF. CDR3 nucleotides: TGTGCCAGCAGCATAAACCCGAGGGGGACGGGGAACACTGAAGCTTTCTTT.

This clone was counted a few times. For the CDR3, the DNA is TGCGCCAGCAGCTTGGGACAGAGCTATAACACTGAAGCTTTCTTT. It encodes CASSLGQSYNTEAFF. The chain links TRBV5-1 to TRBJ1-1; possibly TRBD1 for D (5 bases). The germline V and J ends were trimmed by 0 bases and 2 bases, with 11 bases remaining between them. The CDR3 totals 15 residues. Germline V gene data show CDR1 as SGHRS and CDR2 as YFSETQ. Together with reference TRBV5-1 and TRBJ1-1, the CDR3 gives the full variable domain: KAGVTQTPRYLIKTRGQQVTLSCSPISGHRSVSWYQQTPGQGLQFLFEYFSETQRNKGNFPGRFSGRQFSNSRSEMNVSTLELGDSALYLCASSLGQSYNTEAFFGQGTRLTVV.

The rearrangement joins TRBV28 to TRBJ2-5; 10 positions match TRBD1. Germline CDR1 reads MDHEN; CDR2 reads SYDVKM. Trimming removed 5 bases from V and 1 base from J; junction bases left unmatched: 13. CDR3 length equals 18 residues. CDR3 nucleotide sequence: TGTGCCAGCAGTAGGGGGGGGTGGGACAGGGGAAGCCAAGAGACCCAGTACTTC. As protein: CASSRGGWDRGSQETQYF.